The rows below give T cell receptor beta chains drawn from one sample of a study of blood T cells in healthy people across ages. TCRdb redid the calling of the 5' RACE reads with MiXCR, one entry per CDR3 protein. Of hundreds of thousands of distinct CDR3 sequences listed, 58% were seen once; the top ten hold approximately 23%. Sequencing was done on a sample of blood. Receptor source: a young man in good health. The CDR3 runs from the conserved cysteine through the conserved F or W. A D gene is named only where the DNA matches it firmly. Rows give clone size only sometimes, using once, few, many, or a class for an expanded clone.

j_call d_call clone_size v_call cdr3_nt cdr3_aa
TRBJ2-3 . . TRBV20-1 TGCAGTGCTACGCCCCTAGGCACAGATACGCAGTATTTT CSATPLGTDTQYF
TRBJ1-6 TRBD1 . TRBV7-9 TGTGCCAGCAGCCCTCCGGGGACAGGGGTTTCACCCCTCCACTTT CASSPPGTGVSPLHF
TRBJ1-2 . . TRBV7-2 TGTGCCAGCAGCCCAGAGAGGCCGGGATTGGGTGGCTACACCTTC CASSPERPGLGGYTF
TRBJ2-7 . few TRBV7-2 TGTGCCAGCAGCTTAGTGGGCCAGGGGAGCGGCGAGCAGTACTTC CASSLVGQGSGEQYF
TRBJ2-1 . . TRBV12-3/TRBV12-4 TGTGCCAGCAGCTCCTGGGACACGTCCGACACTGAGCAGTTCTTC CASSSWDTSDTEQFF
TRBJ2-5 TRBD2 . TRBV20-1 TGCAGTGCTAGAGCTGGGATACTAGCGGGGGAGGAGACCCAGTACTTC CSARAGILAGEETQYF
TRBJ1-1 TRBD1 . TRBV5-4 TGTGCCAGCAGCTTCGGGACAGCGATGAACACTGAAGCTTTCTTT CASSFGTAMNTEAFF
TRBJ2-5 . . TRBV7-2 TGTGCCAGCAGCGACGGGAGTGAAGGATGGGAGACCCAGTACTTC CASSDGSEGWETQYF
TRBJ2-1 TRBD2 . TRBV30 TGTGCCGTAGCGGGACTAGCGGTCCATGAGCAGTTCTTC CAVAGLAVHEQFF
TRBJ1-2 TRBD1 once TRBV20-1 TGTAGTGCCCCCCGACAGGGCCCTCGCTATGGCTACACCTTC CSAPRQGPRYGYTF
TRBJ1-1 . . TRBV6-5 TGTGCCGCACGTGGGGGGATGAACACTGAAGCTTTCTTT CAARGGMNTEAFF
TRBJ2-7 TRBD1 . TRBV7-2 TGTGCCAGCAGCCCCCACAGGGGGCAAGGGTTCGAGCAGTACTTC CASSPHRGQGFEQYF
TRBJ2-7 . . TRBV11-2 TGTGCCAGCAGCTTAAAATTTGACGAGCAGTACTTC CASSLKFDEQYF
TRBJ1-1 . few TRBV7-9 TGTGCCAGCTCACCAAGCCCGAACACTGAAGCTTTCTTT CASSPSPNTEAFF
TRBJ2-7 . . TRBV5-6 TGTGCCAGCAGCTTGGGCAGGTCGATCTACGAGCAGTACTTC CASSLGRSIYEQYF
TRBJ1-1 TRBD1 few TRBV4-2 TGTGCCAGCTTGAGGGACAGGCACGCTGAAGCTTTCTTT CASLRDRHAEAFF
TRBJ2-7 . . TRBV6-2/TRBV6-3 TGTGCCACCGTCAGGGACCGCCCTGAACGGCCGTACTTC CATVRDRPERPYF
TRBJ1-1 . . TRBV4-2 TGTGCCAGCAGCCAAGATGATGCAGGGATAGCTTTCTTT CASSQDDAGIAFF
TRBJ2-3 . . TRBV4-2 TGTGCCAGCAGCCGACGGACGGCTAGCACAGATACGCAGTATTTT CASSRRTASTDTQYF
TRBJ2-1 . few TRBV20-1 TGCAGTGCTATCGGGGTTAGCTCCTACAATGAGCAGTTCTTC CSAIGVSSYNEQFF
TRBJ1-2 . . TRBV5-1 TGCGCCAGCAGCTTCCCGGGGGAGAACTATGGCTACACCTTC CASSFPGENYGYTF
TRBJ1-4 TRBD1 few TRBV5-5 TGTGCCAGCAGCAGTACGACAGGGGTCGTCGAAAAACTGTTTTTT CASSSTTGVVEKLFF
TRBJ2-4 . . TRBV18 TGTGCCAGCTCACCGGCCCCCCTGACGGGCGAGCGTACCAAAAACATTCAGTACTTC CASSPAPLTGERTKNIQYF
TRBJ2-1 TRBD1 . TRBV4-1 TGCGCCAGCAGCCAGGTGCCGGGACAGGGGAACAATGAGCAGTTCTTC CASSQVPGQGNNEQFF
TRBJ2-1 TRBD2 . TRBV6-5 TGTGCCAGCAGTATAATAGCGGGGTTATGGAATGAGCAGTTCTTC CASSIIAGLWNEQFF
TRBJ2-7 TRBD2 . TRBV2 TGTGCCAGCAGTGAGATGCGGGGACTAGCAATCTACGAGCAGTACTTC CASSEMRGLAIYEQYF
TRBJ2-7 TRBD1 once TRBV10-3 TGTGCCATCAGCCCCGGGACAGGACCCTACGAGCAGTACTTC CAISPGTGPYEQYF
TRBJ2-3 TRBD2 many TRBV29-1 TGCAGCGTTGATCTAGCGGCTAGCACAGATACGCAGTATTTT CSVDLAASTDTQYF
TRBJ1-2 . . TRBV7-2 TGTGCCAGCAGCCCCAGGGAGCTCAGCTACACCTTC CASSPRELSYTF
TRBJ2-5 . few TRBV20-1 TGCAGTGCTCCCGGGGAAGGGCCCCAAGAGACCCAGTACTTC CSAPGEGPQETQYF
TRBJ2-3 TRBD2 . TRBV5-6 TGTGCCAGCAGTCCAGAGCGGGGGGGATTCATGAATACGCAGTATTTT CASSPERGGFMNTQYF
TRBJ1-6 . . TRBV27 TGTGCCATCAGGTTAGGTCCCCGGACAATGAGGAGCGCACCCCTCCACTTT CAIRLGPRTMRSAPLHF
TRBJ2-7 . few TRBV4-2 TGTGCCAGCAGCCAAGAGGTCCCCGGCTGGGGGTCGTACGAGCAGTACTTC CASSQEVPGWGSYEQYF
TRBJ2-5 . . TRBV7-9 TGTGCCAGCAGCTTAGTGTTTATTTTCGGAGAGACCCAGTACTTC CASSLVFIFGETQYF
TRBJ2-7 . . TRBV20-1 TGCAGTGATACCCGGGACATGGCCACCTACGAGCAGTACTTC CSDTRDMATYEQYF
TRBJ2-3 . many TRBV9 TGTGCCAGCAGCGCCTGGCTGGAAGATACGCAGTATTTT CASSAWLEDTQYF
TRBJ2-7 TRBD1 . TRBV6-2/TRBV6-3 TGTGCCAGCCGGGTAGGGGGCCTACTCTCCTACGAGCAGTACTTC CASRVGGLLSYEQYF
TRBJ2-1 TRBD2 . TRBV11-1 TGTGCCAGCCGGGGGAGGGACAATGAGCAGTTCTTC CASRGRDNEQFF
TRBJ1-2 . once TRBV29-1 TGCAGCGTTGCATATAGCGACGGCGCGAACACCTTC CSVAYSDGANTF
TRBJ2-5 TRBD2 . TRBV20-1 TGCAGTGCTAGGTCTAGCGGGAGGGCCTTGACAGAGACCCAGTACTTC CSARSSGRALTETQYF
TRBJ2-7 . few TRBV5-1 TGCGCCAGCAGCCTCCGGGACAACTACGAGCAGTACTTC CASSLRDNYEQYF
TRBJ1-2 . . TRBV7-2 TGTGCCAGCGAGAGGGCAGGGGTAGACTATGGCTACACCTTC CASERAGVDYGYTF
TRBJ2-3 TRBD2 . TRBV7-2 TGTGCCAGCAGCTCCCATTCGACTAGCGGGAGGGCCGGGCCCCCAGATACGCAGTATTTT CASSSHSTSGRAGPPDTQYF
TRBJ2-3 TRBD1 few TRBV29-1 TGCAGCGTTGCTTGGGACAGGGGTGCAGATACGCAGTATTTT CSVAWDRGADTQYF
TRBJ2-7 TRBD1 . TRBV29-1 TGCAGCGTTGTTGGGACAGGGGCCGGCGAGCAGTACTTC CSVVGTGAGEQYF
TRBJ1-2 . . TRBV6-5 TGTGCCAGCAGTGACCACAGTGGCTACACCTTC CASSDHSGYTF
TRBJ1-2 . . TRBV29-1 TGCAGCGTTGAATCTCGGTCTGCATATGGTGGCTACACCTTC CSVESRSAYGGYTF
TRBJ2-1 . . TRBV29-1 TGCACGGTGCGTGGGGGGTGGGACTCCTACAATGAGCAGTTCTTC CTVRGGWDSYNEQFF
TRBJ1-2 . . TRBV29-1 TGCAGCGTTCGGGACCTGTATGGTGGCTACACCTTC CSVRDLYGGYTF
TRBJ2-3 . few TRBV6-5 TGTGCCAGCAGTTCTCTGGGAAGCTACAGGGCTAACACAGATACGCAGTATTTT CASSSLGSYRANTDTQYF
TRBJ2-2 . . TRBV18 TGTGCCAGCTCACCAGGATACACCGGGGAGCTGTTTTTT CASSPGYTGELFF
TRBJ2-1 . . TRBV12-3/TRBV12-4 TGTGCCAGCAGGAACAGCGGGAATGAGCAGTTCTTC CASRNSGNEQFF
TRBJ2-4 . many TRBV6-5 TGTGCCAGCAGTTATCGGGACATTCAGTACTTC CASSYRDIQYF